This T cell receptor (beta chain) derives from a study of blood T cells in healthy people across ages. The authors ran a second PCR of about 6 to 11 cycles using a sample-barcoded 5' primer and a J-beta primer mix. In TCRdb, the 5' RACE reads were re-called with MiXCR into one record per CDR3 protein. Of 700,000 to 850,000 distinct CDR3 sequences in the sample, under 40% were seen once. The clonotype was recovered from a man younger than 35 in good health. Specimen: blood.

In nucleotides, the CDR3 is TGTGCCAGCAGTCTCGGACACTCCTATAATTCACCCCTCCACTTT. Protein sequence: CASSLGHSYNSPLHF. The chain links TRBV2 to TRBJ1-6, with D possibly matching TRBD1 (5 bases). With 5 bases removed from V and 0 bases from J, the gap between germline ends came to 8 bases. CDR1 and CDR2 from the germline V gene are SNHLY and FYNNEI. This CDR3 spans 15 amino acids.